Sequencing of this T cell receptor (beta chain) was carried out in a study of T cell responses to AZD1222 COVID-19 vaccine. Profiling relied on immunoSEQ multiplex PCR, and the TCRdb table lists in-frame clones only, not all of them. The top ten hold 1% to 1.5% of the sample, which has about 140,000 clones, roughly nine tenths seen once. The CDR3 consists of 15 residues. The germline CDR1 and CDR2 sequences are MNHEY and SVGAGI. Deletions cut 2 bases from V and 5 bases from J, with 15 bases between. The rearrangement joins TRBV6-5 to TRBJ2-5; tentatively, D is TRBD1 (6 bases). The TCR was taken from an adult who received the AZD1222 COVID-19 vaccine. This specimen was peripheral blood, taken 28 days after the second AZD1222 dose. Here the CDR3 DNA reads TGTGCCAGCAGTTACGGTTTTGTCCAGGGGGAGACCCAGTACTTC. This sequence encodes CASSYGFVQGETQYF.